This T cell receptor beta chain was sequenced during a study of neurological immune-mediated disorders. Study findings and constraints: Across subjects, expanded clones had no CDR3 amino acid sequences in common, pointing to private repertoires in all groups.

This clonotype has a count of ten or more. Its target is unknown. Template-switch 5'RACE cDNA synthesis added a 10-nucleotide unique molecular identifier. TCRdb redid the calling of the 5' RACE reads with MiXCR, one entry per CDR3 protein. The profile covers fewer than 90,000 distinct CDR3 sequences, with roughly 5% appearing a single time and roughly 7.4% taken by the ten largest. The receptor comes from a man in his late teens or twenties with multiple sclerosis. Material: PBMCs.

The CDR3: CASSLAGNTEAFF. CDR3 sequence (DNA): TGTGCCAGCAGCTTAGCGGGGAACACTGAAGCTTTCTTT. The chain employs TRBV7-2 and TRBJ1-1; D is unclear. Per the germline V gene, CDR1 is SGHTA and CDR2 is FQGNSA. The germline V and J ends were trimmed by 0 bases and 1 base, with 3 bases remaining between them. The CDR3 is made up of 13 amino acids. The full variable domain, completed using reference TRBV7-2 and TRBJ1-1, is GAGVSQSPSNKVTEKGKDVELRCDPISGHTALYWYRQSLGQGLEFLIYFQGNSAPDKSGLPSDRFSAERTGGSVSTLTIQRTQQEDSAVYLCASSLAGNTEAFFGQGTRLTVV.